Listed here are 20 T cell receptor beta chains from one sample, sequenced in a study of post-analysis software for immune sequencing data. Study results and caveats: Five or six TRBV segments were significantly more frequent in patients than in controls. TRBV5-6, TRBV5-1 and TRBV20-1 were among these segments.

Included in the TCR beta cDNA libraries were unique molecular identifiers. Via MiXCR, TCRdb re-called the PCR reads, giving one row per CDR3 protein. This table holds some 800,000 distinct CDR3 sequences, roughly 50% found once. These receptors' antigens are unknown. Sequenced material: blood. The receptors shown here come from a girl aged 10-17 years with multiple sclerosis.

This clonotype has a handful of counts. This CDR3 is CASSLENFLYNEQFF. CDR3 nucleotides: TGCGCCAGCAGCTTGGAGAACTTTTTATACAATGAGCAGTTCTTC. The chain joins TRBV5-1 to TRBJ2-1; D remains ambiguous. V lost 0 bases and J 4 bases, leaving 11 bases between the germline ends. Germline V lookup: CDR1 SGHRS, CDR2 YFSETQ. The CDR3 spans 15 residues. Full variable domain (remainder filled in from reference TRBV5-1 and TRBJ2-1): KAGVTQTPRYLIKTRGQQVTLSCSPISGHRSVSWYQQTPGQGLQFLFEYFSETQRNKGNFPGRFSGRQFSNSRSEMNVSTLELGDSALYLCASSLENFLYNEQFFGPGTRLTVL.

This clonotype occurred once. The chain couples TRBV27 to TRBJ2-7, with D hard to call. Between the trimmed V and J ends, which lost 5 bases and 3 bases, there was a span of 11 bases. This CDR3 comprises 13 residues. The germline CDR1 and CDR2 sequences are MNHEY and SMNVEV (reference sequence). This chain's CDR3 is CASSDGLLYEQYF. CDR3 sequence (DNA): TGTGCCAGCAGTGACGGCCTTCTCTACGAGCAGTACTTC.

The chain recombines TRBV7-9 with TRBJ2-3; tentative D call: TRBD1 (6 bases). V was trimmed by 6 bases and J by 6 bases, leaving 13 bases between them. Germline V gene sequence: CDR1 SEHNR, CDR2 FQNEAQ (reference sequence). The CDR3 runs 13 residues. The CDR3 nucleotides are TGTGCCAGCAGACAGGGCCGCGACGATACGCAGTATTTT. Its protein is CASRQGRDDTQYF.

The genes are TRBV2 and TRBJ2-5; 7 bases map to TRBD1. This CDR3 has 14 amino acids. Per germline, CDR1 SNHLY and CDR2 FYNNEI. The trim removed 6 bases at V and 5 bases at J, leaving 9 bases unmatched. This CDR3 is CASRVDRALETQYF. The CDR3 bases are TGTGCCAGCAGGGTAGACAGGGCATTGGAGACCCAGTACTTC.

This clonotype was observed a handful of times. CDR3 DNA: TGTGCCAGCAGCCCTCGGACTAGCGGGAGTCGTGAGCAGTTCTTC. It encodes CASSPRTSGSREQFF. The chain combines TRBV7-2 with TRBJ2-1, with 13 nucleotides matching TRBD2. This CDR3 has 15 residues. Trimming removed 5 bases from V and 9 bases from J; junction bases left unmatched: 7. Germline-derived CDR1 and CDR2 are SGHTA and FQGNSA.

This clonotype was counted a few times. This rearrangement joins TRBV4-2 to TRBJ2-5; 7 bases fit TRBD1. Losses at the gene ends were 1 base for V and 4 bases for J; bases not matched to a gene: 9. Germline loops: CDR1 LGHNA, CDR2 YNFKEQ. This CDR3 is built from 16 residues. CDR3 in DNA: TGTGCCAGCAGCCAAGTGACTACAGGGGTTTCAGAGACCCAGTACTTC. Its protein is CASSQVTTGVSETQYF.

V is TRBV4-1 and J is TRBJ1-2; D ambiguous. The CDR3 spans 15 residues. Germline assignment: CDR1 MGHRA and CDR2 YSYEKL. V was cut by 0 bases and J by 2 bases, with 10 bases left in between. The chain's CDR3 is CASSQDPAGNYGYTF. The CDR3 nucleotides read TGCGCCAGCAGCCAAGATCCAGCAGGAAACTATGGCTACACCTTC.

The sample holds a few counts of this clonotype. This chain uses TRBV27 with TRBJ2-6, with a weak D call TRBD1 (6 bases). This CDR3 comprises 17 residues. Germline loops: CDR1 MNHEY, CDR2 SMNVEV (reference sequence). V dropped 3 bases and J dropped 0 bases, with 12 bases sitting between them. This CDR3 reads CASSFQGQTSGANVLTF. CDR3 nucleotides: TGTGCCAGCAGTTTTCAAGGACAGACCTCTGGGGCCAACGTCCTGACTTTC.

The chain carries TRBV29-1 and TRBJ1-2, with 7 bases aligning to TRBD1. This CDR3 contains 13 residues. Germline assignment: CDR1 SQVTM and CDR2 ANQGSEA. Trimming removed 1 base from V and 8 bases from J; junction bases left unmatched: 7. The CDR3 sequence: CSVEGGGQVGYTF. DNA for the CDR3: TGCAGCGTTGAAGGGGGAGGACAGGTCGGCTACACCTTC.

On this clonotype: A junction boundary mismatches the germline segment, possibly from a read error. The chain is built from TRBV19 and TRBJ2-4, with D perhaps TRBD2 (6 bases). Germline CDR1 LNHDA, CDR2 SQIVND (reference sequence). This CDR3 contains 12 residues. In DNA form, the CDR3 reads TGTGCCAGGAGTATCCGGGGGATCATTCAGTACTTC. Protein sequence: CARSIRGIIQYF. Drawing the rest from reference TRBV19 and TRBJ2-4, the complete variable domain is DGGITQSPKYLFRKEGQNVTLSCEQNLNHDAMYWYRQDPGQGLRLIYYSQIVNDFQKGDIAEGYSVSREKKESFPLTVTSAQKNPTAFYLCARSIRGIIQYFGAGTRLSVL.

J is TRBJ1-5 and V is TRBV15, with 7 bases that match TRBD1. With V trimmed by 1 base and J by 6 bases, 6 bases remained unmatched. In germline, CDR1 is LNHNV, CDR2 YYDKDF (reference sequence). The CDR3 is 15 residues long. CDR3 loop: CATSRGKTGSQPQHF. DNA for the CDR3: TGTGCCACCAGCAGAGGGAAGACAGGGAGTCAGCCCCAGCATTTT.

The chain couples TRBV15 to TRBJ1-2; TRBD1 matches at 9 bases. V lost 2 bases to trimming and J lost 4 bases; unmatched junction nucleotides: 8. The germline V gene has CDR1 LNHNV and CDR2 YYDKDF (reference sequence). CDR3 size: 16 residues. As DNA, the CDR3 is TGTGCCACCAGCAGACCGGACAGGGGCGCTGGCTATGGCTACACCTTC. Its translation: CATSRPDRGAGYGYTF.

The gene calls are TRBV5-6 and TRBJ1-4, with a possible D match to TRBD1 (6 bases). V lost 4 bases and J lost 6, with 10 bases in between. The CDR3 extends over 13 amino acids. From germline, CDR1 is SGHDT and CDR2 YYEEEE. CDR3 coding DNA: TGTGCCAGCAGCCCACAGGGTCATGAAAAACTGTTTTTT. Its protein is CASSPQGHEKLFF.

In its sample, this clonotype was seen once. The chain joins TRBV6-1 to TRBJ2-3, with TRBD1 matching over 11 bases. The germline gives CDR1 MNHNS, CDR2 SASEGT. J lost 0 bases, V lost 5 bases, and 13 bases had no gene match. This CDR3 has 19 amino acids. DNA of the CDR3: TGTGCCAGCAGTCCCTCCCACCGGGACAGGGGGTCTAGCACAGATACGCAGTATTTT. Encoded protein: CASSPSHRDRGSSTDTQYF.

This chain uses TRBV20-1 with TRBJ2-7; 13 nucleotides match TRBD2. The trim removed 3 bases at V and 2 bases at J, leaving 4 bases unmatched. CDR1 and CDR2 from the germline V gene are DFQATT and SNEGSKA (reference sequence). This CDR3 has 15 amino acids. The CDR3 loop reads CSASGLAGDTYEQYF. The CDR3 DNA reads as TGCAGTGCTAGTGGACTAGCGGGAGACACCTACGAGCAGTACTTC.

The chain employs TRBV12-3 or TRBV12-4 and TRBJ2-2; D might be TRBD2 (6 bases). The CDR3 totals 17 residues. Trimming took 2 bases from V and 7 from J, leaving 20 bases between them. CDR3 loop: CASSLRRWGEGGGELFF. The CDR3 nucleotides are TGTGCCAGCAGTTTAAGAAGATGGGGGGAAGGAGGCGGGGAGCTGTTTTTT.

The rearrangement links TRBV27 to TRBJ1-5; D gene ambiguous. The CDR3 runs to 13 residues. Germline-derived CDR1 and CDR2 are MNHEY and SMNVEV (reference sequence). The V end lost 6 bases, the J end lost 7 bases, and 13 bases lay between the germline ends. The DNA for the CDR3 is TGTGCCAGCAGCTTGTCCGGTTACCAGCCCCAGCATTTT. Encoded protein: CASSLSGYQPQHF.

The rearrangement uses TRBV7-9 and TRBJ1-1; a possible D gene is TRBD1 (5 bases). Germline loops: CDR1 SEHNR, CDR2 FQNEAQ (reference sequence). This CDR3 region has 13 residues. Trimming removed 4 bases at V and 4 bases at J, with 10 bases between. The CDR3 bases are TGTGCCAGCAGCTCCCGGGGGGTCACTGAAGCTTTCTTT. This encodes CASSSRGVTEAFF.

The chain uses TRBV3-1 and TRBJ1-1; D gene unclear. The CDR3 has 12 residues. The V gene lost 2 bases and the J gene lost 3 bases, with 4 bases spanning the gap. Per germline, CDR1 LGHDT and CDR2 YNNKEL (reference sequence). The CDR3 spells CASSQRYTEAFF. As DNA, the CDR3 is TGTGCCAGCAGCCAAAGGTACACTGAAGCTTTCTTT.

V usage is TRBV4-2 and J usage is TRBJ2-4; 8 bases are shared with TRBD2. The J call could be wrong; TRBJ2-7 is a better fit for the DNA end. There are 15 residues in the CDR3. Looked up from germline, CDR1 is LGHNA and CDR2 is YNFKEQ. Here the CDR3 reads CASSQELSGSYEQYF. Written as DNA, the CDR3 is TGTGCCAGCAGCCAAGAATTGAGCGGGAGTTACGAGCAGTACTTC.